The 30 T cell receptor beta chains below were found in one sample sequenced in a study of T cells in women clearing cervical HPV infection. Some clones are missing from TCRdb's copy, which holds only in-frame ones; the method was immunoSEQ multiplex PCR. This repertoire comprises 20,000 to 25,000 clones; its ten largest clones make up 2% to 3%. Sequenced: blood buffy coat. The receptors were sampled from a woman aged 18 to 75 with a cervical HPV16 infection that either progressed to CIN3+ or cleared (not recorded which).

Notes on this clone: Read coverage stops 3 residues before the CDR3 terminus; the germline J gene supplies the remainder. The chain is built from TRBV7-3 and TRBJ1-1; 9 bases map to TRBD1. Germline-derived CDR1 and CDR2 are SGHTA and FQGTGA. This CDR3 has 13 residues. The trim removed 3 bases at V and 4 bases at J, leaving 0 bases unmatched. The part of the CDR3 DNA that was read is TGTGCCAGCAGCTTGACAGGGGGCACTGAA. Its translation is CASSLTGGTE. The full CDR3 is CASSLTGGTEAFF.

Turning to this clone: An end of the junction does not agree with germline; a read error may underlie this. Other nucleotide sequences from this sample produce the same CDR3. CDR3 residues: CASSKSDRLRINTIYF. The CDR3 bases that were read are TGTGCCAGCAGTAAATCGGACAGGTTAAGGATCAACACT. This chain connects TRBV6-2 or TRBV6-3 to TRBJ1-3; TRBD1 matches at 7 bases. The sequence runs out 3 residues before the end of the CDR3; the remainder is reconstructed from the germline J gene. CDR1 is MNHEY and CDR2 is SVGEGT in the germline V gene. The CDR3 sequence is 16 residues long.

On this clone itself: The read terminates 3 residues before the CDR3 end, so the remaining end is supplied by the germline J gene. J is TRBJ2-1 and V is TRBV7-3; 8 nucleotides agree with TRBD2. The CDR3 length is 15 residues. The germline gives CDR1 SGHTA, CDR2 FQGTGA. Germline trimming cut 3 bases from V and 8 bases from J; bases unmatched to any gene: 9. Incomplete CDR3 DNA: TGTGCCAGCAGCTTGACTGCGGGGGGCATATATGAG. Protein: CASSLTAGGIYE. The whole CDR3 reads CASSLTAGGIYEQFF.

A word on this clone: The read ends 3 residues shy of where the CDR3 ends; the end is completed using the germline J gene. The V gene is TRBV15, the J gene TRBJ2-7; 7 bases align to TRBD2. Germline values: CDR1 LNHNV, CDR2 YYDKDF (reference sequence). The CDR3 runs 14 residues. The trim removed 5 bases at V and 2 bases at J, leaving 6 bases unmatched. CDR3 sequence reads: CATSRGETTYEQYF. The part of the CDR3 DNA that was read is TGTGCCACCAGCCGGGGGGAGACAACCTACGAG. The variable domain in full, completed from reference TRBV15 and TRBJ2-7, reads DAMVIQNPRYQVTQFGKPVTLSCSQTLNHNVMYWYQQKSSQAPKLLFHYYDKDFNNEADTPDNFQSRRPNTSFCFLDIRSPGLGDTAMYLCATSRGETTYEQYFGPGTRLTVT.

The covered CDR3 bases are TGTGCCAGTGTCGAATCCGTTTTGGGCCCTGAA. Amino acids: CASVESVLGPE. Given in full, the CDR3 is CASVESVLGPEAFF. The genes are TRBV19 and TRBJ1-1; no firm D call. The CDR3 end is not reached by the read, which stops 3 residues before it; the germline J gene fills it in. Germline V gene data show CDR1 as LNHDA and CDR2 as SQIVND (reference sequence). V was cut by 8 bases and J by 6 bases, with 19 bases left in between. This CDR3 region has 14 residues. The full variable domain, in which reference TRBV19 and TRBJ1-1 provide the parts outside the CDR3, is DGGITQSPKYLFRKEGQNVTLSCEQNLNHDAMYWYRQDPGQGLRLIYYSQIVNDFQKGDIAEGYSVSREKKESFPLTVTSAQKNPTAFYLCASVESVLGPEAFFGQGTRLTVV.

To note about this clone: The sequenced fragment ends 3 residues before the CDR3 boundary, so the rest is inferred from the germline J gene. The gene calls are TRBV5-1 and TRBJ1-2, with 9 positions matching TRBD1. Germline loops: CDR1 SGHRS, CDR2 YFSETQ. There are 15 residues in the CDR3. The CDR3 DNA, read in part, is TGCGCCAGCAGCTGGACAGGGGTGGAATCCTACGAC. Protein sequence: CASSWTGVESYD. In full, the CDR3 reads CASSWTGVESYDYTF.

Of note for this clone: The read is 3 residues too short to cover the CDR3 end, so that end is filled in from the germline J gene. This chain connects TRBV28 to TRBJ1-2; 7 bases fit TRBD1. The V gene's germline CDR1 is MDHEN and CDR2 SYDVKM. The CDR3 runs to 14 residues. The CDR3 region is CASSYGTAGFGYTF. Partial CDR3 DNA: TGTGCCAGCAGCTATGGGACAGCAGGATTCGGC.

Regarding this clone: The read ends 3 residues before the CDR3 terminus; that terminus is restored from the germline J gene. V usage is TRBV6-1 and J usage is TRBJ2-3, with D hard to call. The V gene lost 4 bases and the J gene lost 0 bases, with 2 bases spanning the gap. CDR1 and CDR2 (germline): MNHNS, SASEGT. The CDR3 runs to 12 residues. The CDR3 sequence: CASSASTDTQYF. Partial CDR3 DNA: TGTGCCAGCAGTGCAAGCACAGATACG.

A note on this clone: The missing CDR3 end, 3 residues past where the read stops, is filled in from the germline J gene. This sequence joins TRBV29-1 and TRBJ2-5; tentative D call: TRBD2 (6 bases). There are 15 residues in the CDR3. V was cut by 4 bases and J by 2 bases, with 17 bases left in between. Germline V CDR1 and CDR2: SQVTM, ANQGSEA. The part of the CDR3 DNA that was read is TGCAGCGTTGCCCTCCATGGGACTGTACAAGAGACC. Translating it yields CSVALHGTVQET. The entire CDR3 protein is CSVALHGTVQETQYF. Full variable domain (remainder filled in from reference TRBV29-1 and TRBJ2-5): SAVISQKPSRDICQRGTSLTIQCQVDSQVTMMFWYRQQPGQSLTLIATANQGSEATYESGFVIDKFPISRPNLTFSTLTVSNMSPEDSSIYLCSVALHGTVQETQYFGPGTRLLVL.

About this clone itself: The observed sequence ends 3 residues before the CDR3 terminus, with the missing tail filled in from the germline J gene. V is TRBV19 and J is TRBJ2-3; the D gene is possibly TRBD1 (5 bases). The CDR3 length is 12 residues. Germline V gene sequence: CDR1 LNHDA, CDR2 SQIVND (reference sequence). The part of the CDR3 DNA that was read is TGTGCCAGTAGGACAGTAAATCAGCCG. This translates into CASRTVNQP. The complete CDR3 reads CASRTVNQPQYF.

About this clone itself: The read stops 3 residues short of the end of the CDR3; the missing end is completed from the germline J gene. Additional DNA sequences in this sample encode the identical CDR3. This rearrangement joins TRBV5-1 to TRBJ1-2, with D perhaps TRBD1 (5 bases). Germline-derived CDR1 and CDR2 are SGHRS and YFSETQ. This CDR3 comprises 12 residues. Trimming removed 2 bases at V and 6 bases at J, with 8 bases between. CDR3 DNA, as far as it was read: TGCGCCAGCAGCTTAAGAGGGGATGGC. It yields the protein CASSLRGDG. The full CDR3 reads CASSLRGDGYTF.

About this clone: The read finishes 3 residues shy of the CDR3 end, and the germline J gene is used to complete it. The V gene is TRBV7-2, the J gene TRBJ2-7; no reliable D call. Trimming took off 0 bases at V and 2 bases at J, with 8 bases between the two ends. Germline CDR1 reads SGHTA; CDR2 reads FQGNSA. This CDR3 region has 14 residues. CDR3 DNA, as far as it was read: TGTGCCAGCAGCTTAGCGCCCGGTGCCTACGAG. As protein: CASSLAPGAYE. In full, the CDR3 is CASSLAPGAYEQYF.

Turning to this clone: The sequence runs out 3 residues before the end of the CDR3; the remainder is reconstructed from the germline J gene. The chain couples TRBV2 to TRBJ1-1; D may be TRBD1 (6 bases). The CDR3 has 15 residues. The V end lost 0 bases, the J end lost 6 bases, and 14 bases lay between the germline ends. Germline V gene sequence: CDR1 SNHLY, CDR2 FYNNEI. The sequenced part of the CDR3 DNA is TGTGCCAGCAGTGAAGCGAACCCAGGGGCCGCTGAA. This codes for CASSEANPGAAE. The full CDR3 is CASSEANPGAAEAFF.

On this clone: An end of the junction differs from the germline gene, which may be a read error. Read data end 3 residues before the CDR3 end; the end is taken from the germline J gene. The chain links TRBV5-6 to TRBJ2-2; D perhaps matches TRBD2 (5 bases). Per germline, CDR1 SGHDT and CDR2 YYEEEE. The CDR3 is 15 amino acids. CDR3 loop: CASSSPGGNTGELFF. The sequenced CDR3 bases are TGTGCCAGTAGCTCCCCAGGAGGCAACACCGGGGAG.

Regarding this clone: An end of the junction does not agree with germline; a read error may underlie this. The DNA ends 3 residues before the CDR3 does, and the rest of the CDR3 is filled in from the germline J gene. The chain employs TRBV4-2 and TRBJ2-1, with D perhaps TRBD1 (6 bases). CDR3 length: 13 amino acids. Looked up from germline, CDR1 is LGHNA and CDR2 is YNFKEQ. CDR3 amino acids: CASSRSQGNEQFF. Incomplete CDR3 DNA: TGCGCCAGCAGCCGATCCCAGGGGAATGAG.

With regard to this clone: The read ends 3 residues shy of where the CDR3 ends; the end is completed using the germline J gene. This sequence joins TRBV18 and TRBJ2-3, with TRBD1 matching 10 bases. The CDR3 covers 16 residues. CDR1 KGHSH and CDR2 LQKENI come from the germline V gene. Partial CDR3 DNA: TGTGCCAGCTCACCTCCGGCAGGGACAGGGGAGGAGACG. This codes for CASSPPAGTGEET. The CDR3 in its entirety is CASSPPAGTGEETQYF.

The chain's CDR3 is CASKDGTLSNQPQHF. The CDR3 bases that were read are TGTGCCAGCAAAGACGGGACATTAAGCAATCAGCCC. V and J are TRBV6-2 or TRBV6-3 and TRBJ1-5, with a weak D call TRBD1 (6 bases). The read terminates 3 residues ahead of where the CDR3 ends, so the germline J gene completes it. V lost 7 bases to trimming and J lost 1 base, with 14 bases between them. The CDR3 runs 15 residues. Germline assignment: CDR1 MNHEY and CDR2 SVGEGT.

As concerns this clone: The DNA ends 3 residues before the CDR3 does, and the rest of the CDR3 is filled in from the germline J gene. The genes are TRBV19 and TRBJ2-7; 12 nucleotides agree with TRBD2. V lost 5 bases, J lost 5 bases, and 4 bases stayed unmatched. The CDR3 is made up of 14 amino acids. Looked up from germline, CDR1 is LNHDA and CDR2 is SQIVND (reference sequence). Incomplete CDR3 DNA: TGTGCCAGTAGTCCTAGCGGGGGGGCCCACGAG. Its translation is CASSPSGGAHE. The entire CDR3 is CASSPSGGAHEQYF.

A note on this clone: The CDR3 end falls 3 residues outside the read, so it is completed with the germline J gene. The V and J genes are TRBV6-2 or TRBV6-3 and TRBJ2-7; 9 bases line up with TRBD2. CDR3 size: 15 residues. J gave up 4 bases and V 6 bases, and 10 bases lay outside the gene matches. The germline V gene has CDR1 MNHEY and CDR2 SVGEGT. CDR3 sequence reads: CASSTRLAEPYEQYF. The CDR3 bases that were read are TGTGCCAGCAGCACCAGACTAGCGGAGCCGTACGAG.

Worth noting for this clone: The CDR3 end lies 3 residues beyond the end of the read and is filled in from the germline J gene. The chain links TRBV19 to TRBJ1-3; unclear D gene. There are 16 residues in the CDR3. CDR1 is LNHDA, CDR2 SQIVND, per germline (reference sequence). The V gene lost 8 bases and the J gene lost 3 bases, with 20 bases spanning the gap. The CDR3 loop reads CASEPPGLVGGNTIYF. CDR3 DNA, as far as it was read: TGTGCCAGTGAACCGCCAGGCCTCGTTGGTGGAAACACC.

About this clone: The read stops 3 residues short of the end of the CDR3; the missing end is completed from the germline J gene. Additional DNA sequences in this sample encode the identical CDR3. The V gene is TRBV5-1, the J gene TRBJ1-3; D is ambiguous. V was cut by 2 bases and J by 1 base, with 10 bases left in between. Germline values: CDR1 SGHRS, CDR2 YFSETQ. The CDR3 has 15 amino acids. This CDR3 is CASSLSFVSGNTIYF. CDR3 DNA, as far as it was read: TGCGCCAGCAGCTTATCGTTTGTGTCTGGAAACACC.

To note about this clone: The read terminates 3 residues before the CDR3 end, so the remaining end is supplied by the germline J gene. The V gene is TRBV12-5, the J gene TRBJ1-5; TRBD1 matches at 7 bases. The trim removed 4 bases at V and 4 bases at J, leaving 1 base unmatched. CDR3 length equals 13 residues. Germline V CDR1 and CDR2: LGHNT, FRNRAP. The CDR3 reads CASGSGGNQPQHF. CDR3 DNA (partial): TGTGCTAGTGGTTCAGGGGGGAATCAGCCC.

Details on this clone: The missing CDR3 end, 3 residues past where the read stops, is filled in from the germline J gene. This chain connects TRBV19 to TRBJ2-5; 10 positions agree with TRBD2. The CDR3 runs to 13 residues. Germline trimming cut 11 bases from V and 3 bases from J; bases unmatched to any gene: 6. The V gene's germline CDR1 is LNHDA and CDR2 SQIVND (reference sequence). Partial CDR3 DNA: TGTGCCGCTAGCGGGAGTCGGGAAGAGACC. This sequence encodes CAASGSREET. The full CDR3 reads CAASGSREETQYF.

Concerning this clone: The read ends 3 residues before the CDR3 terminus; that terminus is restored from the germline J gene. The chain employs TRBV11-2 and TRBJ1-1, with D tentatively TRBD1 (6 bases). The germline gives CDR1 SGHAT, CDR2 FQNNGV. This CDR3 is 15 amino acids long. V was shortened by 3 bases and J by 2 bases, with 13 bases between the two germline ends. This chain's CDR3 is CASSFGSGANTEAFF. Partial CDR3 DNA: TGTGCCAGCAGCTTCGGGTCAGGGGCTAACACTGAA. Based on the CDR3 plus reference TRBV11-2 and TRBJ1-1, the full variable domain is EAGVAQSPRYKIIEKRQSVAFWCNPISGHATLYWYQQILGQGPKLLIQFQNNGVVDDSQLPKDRFSAERLKGVDSTLKIQPAKLEDSAVYLCASSFGSGANTEAFFGQGTRLTVV.

The CDR3 loop reads CASSVTGVDYTF. The sequenced part of the CDR3 DNA is TGTGCCAGCAGCGTAACAGGGGTTGAC. The rearrangement joins TRBV7-2 to TRBJ1-2; TRBD1 aligns across 7 bases. The DNA ends 3 residues before the CDR3 does, and the rest of the CDR3 is filled in from the germline J gene. Germline V gives CDR1 SGHTA, CDR2 FQGNSA. This CDR3 has 12 residues.

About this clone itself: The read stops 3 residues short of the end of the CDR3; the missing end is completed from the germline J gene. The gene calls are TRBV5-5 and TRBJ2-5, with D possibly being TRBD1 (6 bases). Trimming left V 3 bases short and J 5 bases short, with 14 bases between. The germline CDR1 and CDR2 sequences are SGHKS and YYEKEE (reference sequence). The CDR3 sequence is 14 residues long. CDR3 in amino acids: CASSYLGAGETQYF. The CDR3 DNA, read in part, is TGTGCCAGCAGCTACCTGGGGGCTGGGGAGACC.

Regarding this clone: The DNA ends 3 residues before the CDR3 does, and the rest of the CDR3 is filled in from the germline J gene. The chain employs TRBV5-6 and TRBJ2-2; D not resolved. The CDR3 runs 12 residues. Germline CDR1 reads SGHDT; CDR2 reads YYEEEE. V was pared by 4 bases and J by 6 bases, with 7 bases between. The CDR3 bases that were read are TGTGCCAGCAGCCTTTTTCCCGGGGAG. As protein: CASSLFPGE. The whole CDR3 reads CASSLFPGELFF. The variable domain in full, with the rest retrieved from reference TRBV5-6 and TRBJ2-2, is DAGVTQSPTHLIKTRGQQVTLRCSPKSGHDTVSWYQQALGQGPQFIFQYYEEEERQRGNFPDRFSGHQFPNYSSELNVNALLLGDSALYLCASSLFPGELFFGEGSRLTVL.

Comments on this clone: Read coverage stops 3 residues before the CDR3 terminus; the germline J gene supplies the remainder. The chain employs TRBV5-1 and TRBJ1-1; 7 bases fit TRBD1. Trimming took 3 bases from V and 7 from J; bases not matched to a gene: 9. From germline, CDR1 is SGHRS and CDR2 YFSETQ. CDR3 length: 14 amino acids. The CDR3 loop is CASSWGRGQDEAFF. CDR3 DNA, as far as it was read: TGCGCCAGCAGCTGGGGAAGGGGGCAAGATGAA.

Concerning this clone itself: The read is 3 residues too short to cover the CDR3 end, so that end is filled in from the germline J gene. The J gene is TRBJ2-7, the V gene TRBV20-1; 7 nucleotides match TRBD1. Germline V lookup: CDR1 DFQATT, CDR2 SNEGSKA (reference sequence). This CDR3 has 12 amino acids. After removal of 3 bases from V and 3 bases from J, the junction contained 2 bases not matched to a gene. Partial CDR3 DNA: TGCAGTGCTAGGGGACAGAACTACGAG. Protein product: CSARGQNYE. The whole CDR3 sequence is CSARGQNYEQYF.

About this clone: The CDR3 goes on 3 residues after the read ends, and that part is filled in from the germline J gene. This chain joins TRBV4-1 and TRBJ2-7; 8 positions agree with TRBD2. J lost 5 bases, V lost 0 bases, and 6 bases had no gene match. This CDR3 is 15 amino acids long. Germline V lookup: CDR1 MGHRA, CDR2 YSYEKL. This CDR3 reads CASSQEGLVAHEQYF. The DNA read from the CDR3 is TGCGCCAGCAGCCAAGAGGGACTAGTTGCCCACGAG.